This T cell receptor beta chain was sequenced for a study of blood T cell repertoires in COVID-19. Study-level background: Material from acute and convalescent COVID-19 was sourced from the United States, Italy and Spain. Sample material is recorded as cDNA or gDNA derived from T cells, B-cell-depleted T cells, or PBMCs.

Germline CDR1 MGHRA, CDR2 YSYEKL. This CDR3 is 16 amino acids long. The V segment lost 6 bases and the J segment 7 bases; nucleotides outside the gene matches: 8. As handled by the study authors: The assay estimated nucleated cells by amplifying reference gene primers. Only in-frame clones appear in the TCRdb table, and some are missing; sequencing was by immunoSEQ multiplex PCR. Clone size and V and J calls were adopted from that table, with D and trimming inferred from the DNA. The sample yields more than 65,000 clones, approximately 90% seen once. This sequence was found in a woman between 45 and 60 years old with acute or convalescent COVID-19. The rearrangement joins TRBV4-1 to TRBJ1-6; the match to TRBD1 covers 11 bases. The source material was peripheral blood. This CDR3 reads CASRDRGLGDNSPLHF. The CDR3 nucleotides read TGCGCCAGCAGGGACAGGGGGCTCGGCGACAATTCACCCCTCCACTTT.